Following are 28 T cell receptor beta chains from one sample sequenced in a study of T cell responses to AZD1222 COVID-19 vaccine. Using immunoSEQ multiplex PCR, the repertoire was profiled, and TCRdb retains in-frame clones only, with some absent. The sample contains about 120,000 clones, just over 90% of which appear only once. The source material was peripheral blood, sampled on day 0 of AZD1222 vaccination. The source of these receptors is an adult in good health.

V is TRBV2 and J is TRBJ2-6, with TRBD2 as a possible D gene (5 bases). Germline V CDR1 and CDR2: SNHLY, FYNNEI. V was pared by 7 bases and J by 0 bases, with 13 bases between. The CDR3 runs 16 residues. The CDR3 region is CASKSDLSSGANVLTF. CDR3 coding DNA: TGTGCCAGCAAGTCGGACTTGAGCTCTGGGGCCAACGTCCTGACTTTC.

V gene TRBV2 combines with J gene TRBJ1-6; 8 positions match TRBD1. The trim removed 8 bases at V and 10 bases at J, leaving 10 bases unmatched. Per germline, CDR1 SNHLY and CDR2 FYNNEI. This CDR3 contains 14 residues. In DNA, the CDR3 is TGTGCCAGCGGCCAAGACAGGGGTAACTCACCCCTCCACTTT. This gives the protein CASGQDRGNSPLHF. The full variable domain, in which reference TRBV2 and TRBJ1-6 provide the parts outside the CDR3, is EPEVTQTPSHQVTQMGQEVILRCVPISNHLYFYWYRQILGQKVEFLVSFYNNEISEKSEIFDDQFSVERPDGSNFTLKIRSTKLEDSAMYFCASGQDRGNSPLHFGNGTRLTVT.

The V and J genes are TRBV19 and TRBJ2-7; weak D call: TRBD1 (6 bases). V was shortened by 5 bases and J by 4 bases, with 12 bases between the two germline ends. CDR3 length: 13 amino acids. Germline CDR1 LNHDA, CDR2 SQIVND (reference sequence). The CDR3: CASSPSDRYEQYF. The CDR3 DNA sequence: TGTGCCAGTAGTCCCTCGGACAGATACGAGCAGTACTTC.

In its sample, this clone was seen once. The rearrangement links TRBV11-2 to TRBJ2-7; D tentatively reads TRBD1 or TRBD2 (6 bases each). V gave up 5 bases and J gave up 2 bases, with 16 bases separating them. Germline CDR1 SGHAT, CDR2 FQNNGV. The CDR3 is 15 residues long. The DNA for the CDR3 is TGTGCCAGCAGCCCCCCGGGGGCGTTCCCCTACGAGCAGTACTTC. Translating gives CASSPPGAFPYEQYF.

The rearrangement joins TRBV9 to TRBJ1-3; D gene uncertain. Germline CDR1 and CDR2: SGDLS and YYNGEE. The CDR3 loop spans 15 amino acids. The V end lost 4 bases, the J end lost 0 bases, and 11 bases lay between the germline ends. As DNA, the CDR3 is TGTGCCAGCAGCCCCAGTGCCCCCTCTGGAAACACCATATATTTT. Translation: CASSPSAPSGNTIYF.

The chain carries TRBV7-2 and TRBJ1-5; D unresolved. The CDR3 has 13 residues. V gave up 2 bases and J gave up 3 bases, with 5 bases separating them. Germline V CDR1 and CDR2: SGHTA, FQGNSA. CDR3 coding DNA: TGTGCCAGCAGCTTAATGTCCAATCAGCCCCAGCATTTT. It encodes CASSLMSNQPQHF.

This clone was detected only a few times. This chain connects TRBV2 to TRBJ2-2; 9 nucleotides match TRBD2. V lost 5 bases, J lost 4 bases, and 8 bases stayed unmatched. This CDR3 contains 16 residues. Germline assignment: CDR1 SNHLY and CDR2 FYNNEI. CDR3 loop: CASSQERGAGTGELFF. The CDR3 region has the DNA TGTGCCAGCAGTCAGGAGCGGGGGGCCGGCACCGGGGAGCTGTTTTTT.

The chain carries TRBV11-1 and TRBJ2-5; D call uncertain. Per germline, CDR1 SGHAT and CDR2 FQDESV (reference sequence). The CDR3 consists of 13 residues. The V end was cut by 3 bases, the J end by 0 bases, with 5 bases between. The CDR3 bases are TGTGCCAGCAGCTTCTCAGACCAAGAGACCCAGTACTTC. It is translated as CASSFSDQETQYF.

The chain couples TRBV29-1 to TRBJ1-5; D call uncertain. The germline V and J ends were trimmed by 5 bases and 0 bases, with 8 bases remaining between them. Germline assignment: CDR1 SQVTM and CDR2 ANQGSEA. This CDR3 contains 13 residues. CDR3 DNA: TGCAGCGTTTACGAGGGTAGCAATCAGCCCCAGCATTTT. Residues: CSVYEGSNQPQHF.

This sequence joins TRBV15 and TRBJ1-2, with 7 bases matching TRBD1. Germline lookup yields CDR1 LNHNV and CDR2 YYDKDF (reference sequence). The V segment lost 2 bases and the J segment 8 bases; nucleotides outside the gene matches: 8. The CDR3 runs 14 residues. CDR3 DNA: TGTGCCACCAGCAGAAGTAGACAGGGCTGGGGCTACACCTTC. It encodes CATSRSRQGWGYTF.

This chain links TRBV13 with TRBJ1-1; D is uncertain. The length of the CDR3 is 15 residues. Trimming shortened V by 1 base and J by 0 bases, and 9 bases separated the two germline ends. The V gene's germline CDR1 is PRHDT and CDR2 FYEKMQ (reference sequence). In nucleotides, the CDR3 is TGTGCCAGCAGCTTAGAGGCAGGCATGAACACTGAAGCTTTCTTT. Its protein is CASSLEAGMNTEAFF.

V is TRBV5-1 and J is TRBJ2-1, with D perhaps TRBD2 (6 bases). V lost 0 bases and J 5 bases, leaving 12 bases between the germline ends. This CDR3 comprises 15 residues. Germline CDR1 and CDR2: SGHRS and YFSETQ. CDR3: CASSLARGTHNEQFF. The CDR3 region has the DNA TGCGCCAGCAGCTTGGCCCGGGGGACGCACAATGAGCAGTTCTTC.

The genes are TRBV19 and TRBJ1-3, with no clear D. The CDR3 is 15 amino acids. V was pared by 7 bases and J by 0 bases, with 13 bases between. Germline V CDR1 and CDR2: LNHDA, SQIVND (reference sequence). DNA for the CDR3: TGTGCCAGTACCCTAGGCGGTTACTCTGGAAACACCATATATTTT. Residues: CASTLGGYSGNTIYF.

The chain employs TRBV9 and TRBJ1-2; D not certain. Germline assignment: CDR1 SGDLS and CDR2 YYNGEE. V gave up 0 bases and J gave up 8 bases, with 14 bases separating them. The CDR3 spans 14 residues. The CDR3 loop reads CASSVDRGLEGYTF. In DNA form, the CDR3 reads TGTGCCAGCAGCGTAGACCGAGGATTGGAAGGCTACACCTTC. Full variable domain (missing parts from reference TRBV9 and TRBJ1-2): DSGVTQTPKHLITATGQRVTLRCSPRSGDLSVYWYQQSLDQGLQFLIQYYNGEERAKGNILERFSAQQFPDLHSELNLSSLELGDSALYFCASSVDRGLEGYTFGSGTRLTVV.

The chain uses TRBV3-1 (or the pseudogene TRBV3-2) and TRBJ2-3; TRBD2 matches 10 bases. The germline CDR1 and CDR2 sequences are LGHDT and YNNKEL (reference sequence). The CDR3 has 15 residues. Germline trimming cut 5 bases from V and 1 base from J; bases unmatched to any gene: 3. The CDR3, as DNA: TGTGCCAGCAGCACCCTAGCGGGGGGCACAGATACGCAGTATTTT. It is translated as CASSTLAGGTDTQYF.

This chain links TRBV28 with TRBJ1-2; 10 nucleotides line up with TRBD1. Germline loops: CDR1 MDHEN, CDR2 SYDVKM. With 10 bases clipped from V and 0 bases from J, the junction kept 8 bases outside the gene matches. This CDR3 contains 15 residues. CDR3 amino acids: CATLYGQGANYGYTF. The CDR3 nucleotides read TGTGCCACCCTCTACGGACAGGGGGCTAACTATGGCTACACCTTC.

This rearrangement joins TRBV19 to TRBJ1-1; D remains ambiguous. This CDR3 has 11 amino acids. V dropped 5 bases and J dropped 11 bases, with 12 bases sitting between them. Germline V lookup: CDR1 LNHDA, CDR2 SQIVND (reference sequence). The CDR3 loop reads CASSWRLVAFF. CDR3 in DNA: TGTGCCAGTAGTTGGCGATTGGTGGCTTTCTTT.

The rearrangement uses TRBV29-1 and TRBJ1-1; D is ambiguous. The CDR3 sequence is 15 residues long. V was clipped by 2 bases and J by 3 bases, with 16 bases between them. Per the germline V gene, CDR1 is SQVTM and CDR2 is ANQGSEA. The chain's CDR3 is CSVETPRVRHTEAFF. DNA of the CDR3: TGCAGCGTTGAAACACCCCGGGTCCGTCACACTGAAGCTTTCTTT.

Sample share makes this clone medium-sized. V usage is TRBV6-4 and J usage is TRBJ2-1; 13 bases line up with TRBD2. The trim removed 2 bases at V and 6 bases at J, leaving 1 base unmatched. The CDR3 length is 15 residues. Germline V lookup: CDR1 MRHNA, CDR2 SNTAGT. CDR3: CASSDTSGGANEQFF. CDR3 in DNA: TGTGCCAGCAGTGACACTAGCGGGGGGGCCAATGAGCAGTTCTTC.

The table lists this clone with many counts. The chain has TRBV28 and TRBJ1-3; D call uncertain. The V and J ends lost 3 bases and 0 bases respectively, with 6 bases between them. The CDR3 contains 14 residues. Germline V gives CDR1 MDHEN, CDR2 SYDVKM. The CDR3 nucleotides are TGTGCCAGCAGTTTCATACCCTCTGGAAACACCATATATTTT. Its translation: CASSFIPSGNTIYF.

V gene TRBV10-2 combines with J gene TRBJ1-5; possible D gene TRBD1, 6 bases. The CDR3 covers 14 residues. The germline V and J ends were trimmed by 4 bases and 11 bases, with 18 bases remaining between them. From germline, CDR1 is WSHSY and CDR2 SAAADI. The CDR3 here is CASSGGGQFQAQHF. The CDR3, as DNA: TGCGCCAGCAGTGGGGGTGGACAGTTTCAAGCCCAGCATTTT.

V and J are TRBV4-3 and TRBJ1-2; no clear D gene. V was clipped by 2 bases and J by 2 bases, with 12 bases between them. Germline CDR1 reads LGHNA; CDR2 reads YSLEER. The CDR3 loop spans 15 amino acids. CDR3 loop: CASSQNPGSNYGYTF. For the CDR3, the DNA is TGCGCCAGCAGCCAAAACCCGGGGAGCAACTATGGCTACACCTTC.

The chain uses TRBV5-6 and TRBJ2-5; 7 bases are a match to TRBD2. The germline V gene encodes CDR1 SGHDT and CDR2 YYEEEE. The CDR3 consists of 14 residues. The J segment lost 2 bases and the V segment lost 0 bases, leaving 1 base of the junction unmatched. The CDR3 here is CASSLAGGQETQYF. CDR3 in DNA: TGTGCCAGCAGCTTGGCGGGGGGACAAGAGACCCAGTACTTC.

This sequence joins TRBV27 and TRBJ2-3; no reliable D call. CDR1 is MNHEY, CDR2 SMNVEV, per germline (reference sequence). Trimming removed 6 bases at V and 4 bases at J, with 11 bases between. The CDR3 runs 13 residues. The CDR3 sequence: CASSRLGADTQYF. The CDR3 bases are TGTGCCAGCAGCCGCCTTGGAGCAGATACGCAGTATTTT.

The rearrangement links TRBV7-2 to TRBJ2-1; the match to TRBD1 covers 9 bases. Trimming removed 1 base from V and 5 bases from J; junction bases left unmatched: 3. This CDR3 spans 15 amino acids. CDR1 and CDR2 (germline): SGHTA, FQGNSA. CDR3 region: CASSLDRGHHNEQFF. The CDR3 DNA follows: TGTGCCAGCAGCTTAGACAGGGGGCACCACAATGAGCAGTTCTTC.

The chain recombines TRBV6-5 with TRBJ1-1; TRBD1 might be the D (6 bases). Trimming removed 5 bases at V and 3 bases at J, with 13 bases between. CDR1 is MNHEY, CDR2 SVGAGI, per germline. CDR3 length: 14 amino acids. CDR3 amino acids: CASSLQGSDTEAFF. CDR3 bases: TGTGCCAGCAGTCTACAGGGCTCGGACACTGAAGCTTTCTTT.

The CDR3 loop is CSVDLARPNTEAFF. DNA for the CDR3: TGCAGCGTTGATTTAGCCAGACCGAACACTGAAGCTTTCTTT. The V gene is TRBV29-1, the J gene TRBJ1-1; D not certain. The V end was cut by 3 bases, the J end by 1 base, with 12 bases between. The CDR3 has 14 residues. CDR1 and CDR2 from the germline V gene are SQVTM and ANQGSEA.

This chain joins TRBV10-2 and TRBJ2-2, with D unclear. This CDR3 region has 14 residues. The germline V and J ends were trimmed by 10 bases and 3 bases, with 15 bases remaining between them. CDR1 is WSHSY, CDR2 SAAADI, per germline. CDR3 in DNA: TGCGCCACCGACGAGAGAAAGGACACCGGGGAGCTGTTTTTT. Amino acid sequence: CATDERKDTGELFF.